This TCR beta chain was found in a study of T cell repertoires and Cas9 in healthy adults. Study summary: SpCas9-reactive CD4 and CD8 T cells were characterized for potency, cytotoxicity and lineage. Overall study results and limits: In vitro, SpCas9-reactive Tregs were reported to curb effector T cell proliferation and function.

Some clones are missing from TCRdb's copy, which holds only in-frame ones; the method was immunoSEQ multiplex PCR. The table records roughly 13,000 clones, about 88% of them present only once. Turning to this clone: The antigen is unknown.

The CDR3 runs to 15 residues. V shed 4 bases, J shed 8 bases, and the junction held 13 bases outside the gene matches. Per the germline V gene, CDR1 is SGHRS and CDR2 is YFSETQ. Material: Tregs (CD4+, CD25+, CD127-, CD137-, CD154-) from PBMCs; culture status not recorded. This receptor was taken from a human donor in good health. The V call is TRBV5-1, the J call TRBJ2-5; 8 bases line up with TRBD1. The CDR3 spells CASSAGQVLRPTQYF. CDR3 nucleotides: TGCGCCAGCAGCGCGGGACAGGTCCTAAGGCCAACCCAGTACTTC.